Presented here are 15 T cell receptor beta chains from one specimen sequenced in a study of cytotoxic CD8 clonotypes in ibrutinib-treated CLL. Method: immunoSEQ multiplex PCR; TCRdb's copy keeps in-frame clones and lacks some. The sample has approximately 350,000 clones, approximately 67% seen once; the top ten hold roughly 6%. The sequenced sample was PBMCs, obtained after 36 months of ibrutinib treatment. The receptors were sampled from a human donor with chronic lymphocytic leukemia.

J is TRBJ1-1 and V is TRBV15; no definite D call. The germline V gene has CDR1 LNHNV and CDR2 YYDKDF (reference sequence). Trimming left V 5 bases short and J 0 bases short, with 10 bases between. CDR3 size: 14 residues. The chain's CDR3 is CATSAGGMNTEAFF. CDR3 bases: TGTGCCACCAGCGCGGGCGGCATGAACACTGAAGCTTTCTTT.

The table lists this clone with a few counts. J is TRBJ2-7 and V is TRBV7-6, with 7 nucleotides matching TRBD1. V dropped 3 bases and J dropped 2; count of bases not matched to a gene: 4. The CDR3 has 14 amino acids. Germline V gives CDR1 SGHVS, CDR2 FNYEAQ. CDR3 in DNA: TGTGCCAGCAGCTTTGGTACAGGGGCCTACGAGCAGTACTTC. Translated, it gives CASSFGTGAYEQYF. The full variable domain, with the rest looked up from reference TRBV7-6 and TRBJ2-7, is GAGVSQSPRYKVTKRGQDVALRCDPISGHVSLYWYRQALGQGPEFLTYFNYEAQQDKSGLPNDRFSAERPEGSISTLTIQRTEQRDSAMYRCASSFGTGAYEQYFGPGTRLTVT.

This clone was seen a handful of times. The chain has TRBV5-1 and TRBJ2-7, with TRBD1 matching over 7 bases. Germline assignment: CDR1 SGHRS and CDR2 YFSETQ. V shed 2 bases, J shed 3 bases, and the junction held 2 bases outside the gene matches. The length of the CDR3 is 13 residues. The CDR3 DNA sequence: TGCGCCAGCAGCTTTGGACAGGTCTACGAGCAGTACTTC. Translated: CASSFGQVYEQYF. Based on the CDR3 plus reference TRBV5-1 and TRBJ2-7, the full variable domain is KAGVTQTPRYLIKTRGQQVTLSCSPISGHRSVSWYQQTPGQGLQFLFEYFSETQRNKGNFPGRFSGRQFSNSRSEMNVSTLELGDSALYLCASSFGQVYEQYFGPGTRLTVT.

The chain carries TRBV4-1 and TRBJ2-5, with 7 bases fitting TRBD1. The germline CDR1 and CDR2 sequences are MGHRA and YSYEKL. This CDR3 spans 14 amino acids. V lost 3 bases and J lost 5; bases outside the gene matches: 6. The CDR3 DNA reads TGCGCCAGCAGCCAGACAGGGTTGGAGGAGACCCAGTACTTC. Amino acids: CASSQTGLEETQYF.

This chain uses TRBV13 with TRBJ1-2, with 7 nucleotides matching TRBD1. This CDR3 comprises 14 residues. After removal of 5 bases from V and 8 bases from J, the junction contained 11 bases not matched to a gene. CDR1 PRHDT and CDR2 FYEKMQ come from the germline V gene (reference sequence). Here the CDR3 reads CASSLTGSPSGYTF. CDR3 bases: TGTGCCAGCAGCCTGACAGGGTCTCCTTCCGGCTACACCTTC.

V is TRBV7-9 and J is TRBJ2-3; 16 nucleotides match TRBD2. Germline V gives CDR1 SEHNR, CDR2 FQNEAQ (reference sequence). The V and J ends lost 6 bases and 6 bases, in that order; junction bases with no gene match: 12. This CDR3 has 18 amino acids. The CDR3 bases are TGTGCCAGCAGGACACCCGGGACTAGCGGGAGGGCCGGTGATACGCAGTATTTT. Translating it yields CASRTPGTSGRAGDTQYF.

V usage is TRBV6-5 and J usage is TRBJ1-6; no clear D. Germline loops: CDR1 MNHEY, CDR2 SVGAGI. CDR3 size: 16 residues. V gave up 4 bases and J gave up 0 bases, with 10 bases separating them. DNA for the CDR3: TGTGCCAGCAGTTGGGGAGGTTCCTCCTATAATTCACCCCTCCACTTT. As protein: CASSWGGSSYNSPLHF.

This clone appeared a few times. The J gene is TRBJ1-5, the V gene TRBV13; D perhaps matches TRBD1 (5 bases). The CDR3 has 13 amino acids. CDR1 PRHDT and CDR2 FYEKMQ come from the germline V gene (reference sequence). Between the trimmed V and J ends, which lost 4 bases and 6 bases, there was a span of 10 bases. CDR3 region: CASSSGLRQPQHF. CDR3 bases: TGTGCCAGCAGCTCGGGACTTCGTCAGCCCCAGCATTTT.

The chain has TRBV19 and TRBJ2-5, with 8 nucleotides matching TRBD1. CDR1 LNHDA and CDR2 SQIVND come from the germline V gene (reference sequence). The CDR3 spans 14 residues. With 7 bases clipped from V and 6 bases from J, the junction kept 10 bases outside the gene matches. CDR3 residues: CASNTHRGVKTQYF. The DNA of the CDR3 is TGTGCCAGTAACACCCACAGGGGGGTAAAGACCCAGTACTTC.

This clone was seen more than once but under ten times. The rearrangement uses TRBV9 and TRBJ2-1; D is ambiguous. The CDR3 is made up of 12 amino acids. V was pared by 3 bases and J by 8 bases, with 9 bases between. Germline V gene sequence: CDR1 SGDLS, CDR2 YYNGEE. The CDR3 DNA reads TGTGCCAGCAGCGCCTCAAGCGATGAGCAGTTCTTC. The encoded protein is CASSASSDEQFF.

This clone was counted between two and nine times. Here the CDR3 DNA reads TGTGCCAGCAGTGTCCGCAGGGAGGATTCACCCCTCCACTTT. It yields the protein CASSVRREDSPLHF. The chain combines TRBV2 with TRBJ1-6, with D possibly being TRBD1 (5 bases). The V gene's germline CDR1 is SNHLY and CDR2 FYNNEI. The CDR3 covers 14 residues. V lost 4 bases and J lost 8, with 12 bases in between.

CDR3 coding DNA: TGTGCCAGCAGTTATCACGAGGCAGGGGTCAACTATGGCTACACCTTC. Protein product: CASSYHEAGVNYGYTF. The chain carries TRBV6-5 and TRBJ1-2, with D possibly TRBD1 on 6 matching bases. Trimming took off 3 bases at V and 2 bases at J, with 16 bases between the two ends. Germline V CDR1 and CDR2: MNHEY, SVGAGI. The CDR3 is 16 amino acids.

The rearrangement uses TRBV7-8 and TRBJ1-4; D is perhaps TRBD1 (5 bases). This CDR3 region has 14 residues. Germline lookup yields CDR1 SGHVS and CDR2 FQNEAQ. The V and J ends lost 1 base and 4 bases respectively, with 7 bases between them. CDR3 bases: TGTGCCAGCAGCTTAGGGGGGAGTAATGAAAAACTGTTTTTT. Its protein is CASSLGGSNEKLFF.

The rearrangement joins TRBV2 to TRBJ2-5, with unresolved D. Germline CDR1 reads SNHLY; CDR2 reads FYNNEI. Trimming cost V 1 base and J 4 bases, with 10 bases left between them. CDR3 length equals 14 residues. The CDR3 DNA sequence: TGTGCCAGCAGTGAAGGGGTAGCCCGAGAGACCCAGTACTTC. Its translation: CASSEGVARETQYF. The complete variable domain, with remaining parts taken from reference TRBV2 and TRBJ2-5, reads EPEVTQTPSHQVTQMGQEVILRCVPISNHLYFYWYRQILGQKVEFLVSFYNNEISEKSEIFDDQFSVERPDGSNFTLKIRSTKLEDSAMYFCASSEGVARETQYFGPGTRLLVL.

The V call is TRBV29-1, the J call TRBJ2-5, with no clear D. CDR1 and CDR2 from the germline V gene are SQVTM and ANQGSEA. This CDR3 is built from 15 residues. V was pared by 4 bases and J by 5 bases, with 20 bases between. This CDR3 reads CSVGDLGFQRETQYF. The CDR3 nucleotides read TGCAGCGTTGGCGACTTGGGTTTTCAGAGGGAGACCCAGTACTTC.